The clone carrying this TCR beta chain has ten or more counts. This CDR3 is built from 14 residues. Germline V gene lookup returns CDR1 MNHNS and CDR2 SASEGT. Trimming took 10 bases from V and 4 from J, leaving 19 bases between them. This specimen belongs to a study of glioma-infiltrating T cells. Using RNA template, CDR3s of TCR alpha and beta were amplified with iRepertoire arm-PCR. Each CDR3 protein is one row after TCRdb ran MiXCR on the multiplex PCR reads. The table shows more than 350,000 distinct CDR3 sequences, with around 38% occurring only once. The chain links TRBV6-1 to TRBJ1-1; D remains unclear. The receptor's source is a human donor with low-grade glioma or glioblastoma, undergoing nonglioma brain surgery, or in good health (not recorded which). The sample consisted of glioma tissue, nonneoplastic brain tissue, or PBMCs (not recorded which). CDR3 sequence reads: CATQERSQSTEAFF. CDR3 nucleotides: TGTGCCACCCAGGAGAGGAGTCAGAGCACTGAAGCTTTCTTT.